A selection of T cell receptor beta chains follows, all from one sample in a study of blood T cell repertoires in COVID-19. Assay used: immunoSEQ multiplex PCR; TCRdb lists only in-frame clones, some missing. The table records approximately 190,000 clones, approximately 91% of them present only once. The specimen was peripheral blood. The receptor set was obtained from a woman in her 40s who had recovered from COVID-19. The CDR3 runs from the conserved cysteine through the conserved F or W. D genes are given only for firm matches. Only part of the rows carry a size: once, few, many, or a class if the clone is expanded.

D | J | size | V | CDR3 | DNA
TRBD2 | TRBJ2-5 | few | TRBV5-4 | CASSPTSGRQETQYF | TGTGCCAGCAGCCCGACTAGCGGGCGACAAGAGACCCAGTACTTC
TRBD1 | TRBJ1-5 | NA | TRBV28 | CASSLRTGSNQPQHF | TGTGCCAGCAGTCTCCGGACAGGGAGCAATCAGCCCCAGCATTTT
TRBD2 | TRBJ2-7 | NA | TRBV24-1 | CATSTFSSGGTYEQYF | TGTGCCACCTCCACCTTCTCTAGCGGGGGAACCTACGAGCAGTACTTC
NA | TRBJ2-5 | once | TRBV30 | CAWSLSLSQETQYF | TGTGCCTGGAGTTTATCGTTGAGCCAAGAGACCCAGTACTTC
NA | TRBJ1-6 | once | TRBV27 | CASSPNLPTFYNSPLHF | TGTGCCAGCAGTCCAAACCTCCCGACATTCTATAATTCACCCCTCCACTTT
TRBD1 | TRBJ2-7 | once | TRBV7-8 | CASSLVPGQAYEQYF | TGTGCCAGCAGCTTAGTTCCGGGACAGGCCTACGAGCAGTACTTC
NA | TRBJ1-5 | NA | TRBV27 | CASSPREIVRGQPQHF | TGTGCCAGCAGTCCCCGCGAGATAGTGAGAGGTCAGCCCCAGCATTTT
TRBD1 | TRBJ1-3 | NA | TRBV18 | CASSPPPTGIFGNTIYF | TGTGCCAGCTCACCACCGCCGACAGGGATTTTTGGAAACACCATATATTTT
NA | TRBJ1-1 | NA | TRBV28 | CASTYGGQSTEAFF | TGTGCCAGCACCTACGGGGGGCAGAGCACTGAAGCTTTCTTT
TRBD2 | TRBJ2-1 | NA | TRBV7-2 | CASSPGGPVQFF | TGTGCCAGCAGTCCGGGAGGGCCTGTGCAGTTCTTC
TRBD1 | TRBJ1-4 | NA | TRBV27 | CASSPSMTGGREKLFF | TGTGCCAGCAGTCCCTCCATGACAGGGGGCCGCGAAAAACTGTTTTTT
TRBD1 | TRBJ1-1 | NA | TRBV7-3 | CASSSGGQDNTEAFF | TGTGCCAGCAGCTCAGGTGGACAGGATAACACTGAAGCTTTCTTT
TRBD2 | TRBJ2-7 | NA | TRBV7-2 | CASSLFLASGGVEQYF | TGTGCCAGCAGCTTATTCTTGGCTAGCGGGGGGGTCGAGCAGTACTTC
TRBD1 | TRBJ1-2 | once | TRBV28 | CASSSNGQGSYGYTF | TGTGCCAGCAGTTCAAATGGACAGGGGAGCTATGGCTACACCTTC
TRBD1 | TRBJ2-3 | NA | TRBV2 | CASSNLGQGNTDTQYF | TGTGCCAGCAGTAACCTCGGACAGGGGAACACAGATACGCAGTATTTT
NA | TRBJ1-5 | NA | TRBV19 | CASRRANSNQPQHF | TGTGCCAGTAGGCGGGCAAATAGCAATCAGCCCCAGCATTTT
NA | TRBJ2-1 | NA | TRBV3-1/TRBV3-2 | CASSLWDLYNEQFF | TGTGCCAGCAGCCTTTGGGACTTATACAATGAGCAGTTCTTC
NA | TRBJ2-7 | NA | TRBV19 | CASSWGDSDAYEQYF | TGTGCCAGTAGCTGGGGGGACAGCGATGCCTACGAGCAGTACTTC
NA | TRBJ2-7 | NA | TRBV7-2 | CASSVSRDKTYEQYF | TGTGCCAGCAGCGTAAGCCGGGACAAGACCTACGAGCAGTACTTC
NA | TRBJ2-5 | NA | TRBV5-1 | CASSLALGGKETQYF | TGCGCCAGCAGCTTGGCCCTGGGCGGGAAGGAGACCCAGTACTTC
NA | TRBJ1-1 | NA | TRBV30 | CAWTVRQATEAFF | TGTGCCTGGACGGTTAGGCAGGCCACTGAAGCTTTCTTT
NA | TRBJ2-7 | NA | TRBV6-2/TRBV6-3 | CASSSRGRRNSYEQYF | TGTGCCAGCAGTAGCCGCGGGCGGCGGAACTCCTACGAGCAGTACTTC
NA | TRBJ1-1 | NA | TRBV4-3 | CAKQTPGPEGVEAFF | TGCGCCAAGCAAACCCCGGGTCCTGAGGGGGTTGAAGCTTTCTTT
NA | TRBJ2-7 | NA | TRBV6-2/TRBV6-3 | CASSYKRAEGEQYF | TGTGCCAGCAGTTATAAGAGAGCGGAAGGGGAGCAGTACTTC
TRBD2 | TRBJ2-2 | NA | TRBV3-1/TRBV3-2 | CASSQDSLAGGLGTGELFF | TGTGCCAGCAGCCAAGACTCGCTAGCGGGAGGTTTGGGAACCGGGGAGCTGTTTTTT
NA | TRBJ1-2 | NA | TRBV19 | CASSIGLSDMGYTF | TGTGCCAGTAGTATTGGACTTTCCGATATGGGCTACACCTTC
TRBD1 | TRBJ1-3 | NA | TRBV3-1/TRBV3-2 | CASSRAGTGLSSGNTIYF | TGTGCCAGCAGCCGCGCCGGGACAGGCTTAAGCTCTGGAAACACCATATATTTT